One sample yielded the 8 T cell receptor beta chains listed below, sequenced in a study of metastatic and nonmetastatic thyroid tumors. MiXCR re-clonotyped the PCR reads for TCRdb. This sample has fewer than 20,000 clones, with 23% found just once. Until they underwent thyroid surgery, no patient had received any treatment. The specimen sequenced was tumor tissue. The receptors originated from a female donor with papillary thyroid cancer or a benign thyroid nodule (not recorded which). Some clones in this sample may be carry-over from other donors' samples.

The chain joins TRBV20-1 to TRBJ1-1, with D unresolved. CDR3 length: 16 amino acids. Trimming took off 0 bases at V and 4 bases at J, with 18 bases between the two ends. In germline, CDR1 is DFQATT, CDR2 SNEGSKA (reference sequence). CDR3 bases: TGCAGTGCTAGAGATCCTAGGGAATCTTGGGGCACTGAAGCTTTCTTT. Translating gives CSARDPRESWGTEAFF.

Many counts were recorded for this clone. The CDR3 coding sequence is TGCAGTGCTAGAGGTCTACCTCGAGGTGGCGGGAGACATTACAATGAGCAGTTCTTC. It translates to CSARGLPRGGGRHYNEQFF. This sequence joins TRBV20-1 and TRBJ2-1; 7 bases match TRBD2. CDR3 length: 19 amino acids. V dropped 1 base and J dropped 4; count of bases not matched to a gene: 19. CDR1 and CDR2 (germline): DFQATT, SNEGSKA (reference sequence).

This clone was observed a handful of times. The rearrangement uses TRBV6-5 and TRBJ1-6; 7 nucleotides line up with TRBD1. CDR1 and CDR2 (germline): MNHEY, SVGAGI. This CDR3 comprises 18 residues. J was trimmed by 2 bases and V by 0 bases; bases with no gene match: 7. CDR3 DNA: TGTGCCAGCAGTTACTCGGGTACAGGGGTGACCTATAATTCACCCCTCCACTTT. Translated, it gives CASSYSGTGVTYNSPLHF.

Only a few counts were recorded for this clone. J is TRBJ2-3 and V is TRBV20-1; D gene ambiguous. Germline-derived CDR1 and CDR2 are DFQATT and SNEGSKA (reference sequence). The CDR3 spans 13 residues. The V gene lost 6 bases and the J gene lost 2 bases, with 12 bases spanning the gap. CDR3: CSASHPTTDTQYF. DNA of the CDR3: TGCAGTGCCAGCCACCCAACCACAGATACGCAGTATTTT.

By share, this clone ranks as medium-sized. The V gene is TRBV3-1, the J gene TRBJ2-7, with TRBD2 as a possible D gene (6 bases). Deletions cut 4 bases from V and 0 bases from J, with 10 bases between. Per the germline V gene, CDR1 is LGHDT and CDR2 is YNNKEL (reference sequence). The CDR3 has 14 residues. Written as DNA, the CDR3 is TGTGCCAGCAGCCCCCGGCGGGACTCCTACGAGCAGTACTTC. It translates to CASSPRRDSYEQYF.

The V gene is TRBV20-1, the J gene TRBJ1-5; tentative D call: TRBD1 (6 bases). The CDR3 runs to 13 residues. Between the trimmed V and J ends, which lost 5 bases and 7 bases, there was a span of 15 bases. CDR1 and CDR2 (germline): DFQATT, SNEGSKA (reference sequence). In DNA form, the CDR3 reads TGCAGTGCTCGCGGGGGGCCGGGACAGCCCCAGCATTTT. Its translation is CSARGGPGQPQHF.

This clone appeared many times. This sequence joins TRBV27 and TRBJ2-2; unclear D gene. V was pared by 2 bases and J by 4 bases, with 5 bases between. The CDR3 has 13 amino acids. Germline loops: CDR1 MNHEY, CDR2 SMNVEV (reference sequence). The CDR3 sequence is CASSLTFTGELFF. CDR3 bases: TGTGCCAGCAGTTTAACGTTCACCGGGGAGCTGTTTTTT.

This clone has more than one count but fewer than ten. CDR3 region: CASSFTDRETQYF. CDR3 DNA sequence: TGTGCCAGCAGTTTTACCGATCGAGAGACCCAGTACTTC. The chain recombines TRBV6-2 or TRBV6-3 with TRBJ2-5; no clear D gene. The V end was cut by 4 bases, the J end by 4 bases, with 10 bases between. Germline CDR1 is MNHEY and CDR2 is SVGEGT. This CDR3 comprises 13 residues.